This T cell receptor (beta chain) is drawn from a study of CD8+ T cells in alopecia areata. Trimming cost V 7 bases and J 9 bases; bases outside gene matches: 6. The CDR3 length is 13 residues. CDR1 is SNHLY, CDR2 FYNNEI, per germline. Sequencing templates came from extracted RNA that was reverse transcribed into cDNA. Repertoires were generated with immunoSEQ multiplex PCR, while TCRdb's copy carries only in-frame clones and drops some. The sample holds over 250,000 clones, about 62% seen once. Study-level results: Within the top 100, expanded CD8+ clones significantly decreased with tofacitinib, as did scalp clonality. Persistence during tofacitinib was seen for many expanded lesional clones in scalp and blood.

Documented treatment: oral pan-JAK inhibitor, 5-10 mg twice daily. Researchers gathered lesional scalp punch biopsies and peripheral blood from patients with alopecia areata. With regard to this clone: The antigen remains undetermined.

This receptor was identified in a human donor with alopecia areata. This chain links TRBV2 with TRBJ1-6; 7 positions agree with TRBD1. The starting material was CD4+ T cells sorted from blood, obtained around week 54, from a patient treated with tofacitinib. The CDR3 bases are TGTGCCAGCAACAGGGACAGCATTTCACCCCTCCACTTT. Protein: CASNRDSISPLHF.